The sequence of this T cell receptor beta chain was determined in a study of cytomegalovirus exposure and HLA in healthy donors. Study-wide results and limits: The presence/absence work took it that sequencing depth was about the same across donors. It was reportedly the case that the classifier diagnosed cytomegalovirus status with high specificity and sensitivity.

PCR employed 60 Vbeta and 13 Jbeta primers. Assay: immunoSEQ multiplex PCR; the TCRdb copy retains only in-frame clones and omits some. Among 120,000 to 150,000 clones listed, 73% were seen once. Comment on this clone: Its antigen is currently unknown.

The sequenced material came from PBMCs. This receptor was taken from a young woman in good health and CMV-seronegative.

The CDR3 protein is CASSQDWTGVTYEQYF. The CDR3 region has the DNA TGCGCCAGCAGCCAAGATTGGACAGGGGTAACCTACGAGCAGTACTTC. This chain joins TRBV4-3 and TRBJ2-7; 9 bases match TRBD1. Looked up from germline, CDR1 is LGHNA and CDR2 is YSLEER. The length of the CDR3 is 16 residues. V dropped 0 bases and J dropped 2; count of bases not matched to a gene: 5.